This T cell receptor (beta chain) emerged from a study of CD8 T cells in ankylosing spondylitis. Using its own MiXCR run on the 5' RACE reads, TCRdb lists one record per CDR3 protein. The data hold fewer than 250,000 distinct CDR3 sequences, with 10% to 13% observed a single time. This clonotype was found many times. V shed 7 bases, J shed 1 base, and the junction held 5 bases outside the gene matches. The CDR3 length is 14 residues. CDR1 is DFQATT, CDR2 SNEGSKA, per germline (reference sequence). Sequencing was carried out using blood, either unsorted or a sorted T cell fraction (not recorded which). This receptor was obtained from a male donor with ankylosing spondylitis or in good health (not recorded which). This chain joins TRBV20-1 and TRBJ1-5; 9 nucleotides match TRBD1. The CDR3 nucleotides are TGCAGTGGCCGAGGGACAGGGAGCAATCAGCCCCAGCATTTT. It specifies CSGRGTGSNQPQHF.